This T cell receptor (beta chain) comes out of a study of metastatic and nonmetastatic thyroid tumors. Background on the study: Repertoire data that came from the blood and tumor or nodule tissue of malignant and benign thyroid patients were compared.

This clone was seen ten or more times. No patient had received any treatment before thyroid surgery. The V gene lost 4 bases and the J gene lost 0 bases, with 8 bases spanning the gap. CDR3 size: 13 residues. Germline V gene sequence: CDR1 SQVTM, CDR2 ANQGSEA. TCRdb reprocessed the PCR reads via MiXCR. The data hold about 24,000 clones, with 13% observed a single time. Input material: blood. The chain links TRBV29-1 to TRBJ2-3; D not resolved. This TCR derives from a female donor with papillary thyroid cancer or a benign thyroid nodule (not recorded which). Some clones in this sample may be carry-over from other donors' samples. CDR3 DNA: TGCAGCGTTGGGGCTAGAAGCACAGATACGCAGTATTTT. Protein: CSVGARSTDTQYF.